One and the same sample provided the 2 T cell receptor beta chains below, sequenced in a study of T-cell memory formation after mild COVID-19. TCRdb passed the 5' RACE reads through MiXCR, listing each CDR3 protein once. The sample has about 250,000 distinct CDR3 sequences, over 15% seen once; the top ten hold approximately 22%. Sequencing input: PBMCs or a T cell subset sorted from them (not recorded which). The receptors stem from a man between 18 and 35 years old who had mild COVID-19 (a few samples of this study predate the infection). Cell type and time point are not known.

The chain couples TRBV6-2 or TRBV6-3 to TRBJ2-7; 8 positions match TRBD1. CDR1 MNHEY and CDR2 SVGEGT come from the germline V gene. V shed 7 bases and J 5 bases; nucleotides not matched to a gene: 4. CDR3 size: 12 residues. The CDR3 nucleotides read TGTGCCAGCACCCAGGGGGCTGACGAGCAGTACTTC. As protein: CASTQGADEQYF.

This clonotype was observed a handful of times. CDR3 nucleotides: TGTGCCAGCAGTTACCGGGGGACTTCAGGAGGGACCCAGTACTTC. It encodes CASSYRGTSGGTQYF. V usage is TRBV6-5 and J usage is TRBJ2-5; D is perhaps TRBD2 (6 bases). The V gene lost 2 bases and the J gene lost 7 bases, with 17 bases spanning the gap. The CDR3 spans 15 residues. Germline lookup yields CDR1 MNHEY and CDR2 SVGAGI.